This entry features one T cell receptor beta chain sequence. This table comes from immunoSEQ multiplex PCR, and its TCRdb copy is limited to in-frame clones, with some not included. The table lists some 120,000 clones, 88% of them singletons, with roughly 2.5% in the top ten. The record originates from a study of control samples from healthy donors and cancer patients. The specimen sequenced was blood. The origin of this receptor is a woman aged 65 to 85 in good health.

DNA for the CDR3: TGTGCCAGCAGCGTGGGGGTGGGTGCGGAATCACCCCTCCACTTT. It translates to CASSVGVGAESPLHF. The chain uses TRBV9 and TRBJ1-6; a weak D match, TRBD1 (5 bases). The germline gives CDR1 SGDLS, CDR2 YYNGEE. With 2 bases removed from V and 10 bases from J, the gap between germline ends came to 16 bases. The CDR3 runs to 15 residues. Full variable domain (rest looked up from reference TRBV9 and TRBJ1-6): DSGVTQTPKHLITATGQRVTLRCSPRSGDLSVYWYQQSLDQGLQFLIQYYNGEERAKGNILERFSAQQFPDLHSELNLSSLELGDSALYFCASSVGVGAESPLHFGNGTRLTVT.